Below are 11 T cell receptor beta chains sequenced from a single sample in a study of T cell responses to AZD1222 COVID-19 vaccine. The repertoire was sequenced with immunoSEQ multiplex PCR; TCRdb's copy has only in-frame clones and lacks some. In the table there are tens of thousands of clones, approximately 79% of which are singletons. The input for sequencing was peripheral blood, taken on day 0 of MenACWY control vaccination. These receptors were collected from an adult in good health.

The V gene is TRBV20-1, the J gene TRBJ1-2; D remains ambiguous. V was shortened by 5 bases and J by 8 bases, with 6 bases between the two germline ends. Germline CDR1 reads DFQATT; CDR2 reads SNEGSKA (reference sequence). The CDR3 sequence is 9 residues long. CDR3 in amino acids: CSAATGYTF. CDR3 sequence (DNA): TGCAGTGCTGCAACCGGCTACACCTTC.

Only one count was recorded for this clone. V gene TRBV15 combines with J gene TRBJ1-1; D gene uncertain. The CDR3 extends over 14 amino acids. The V end lost 0 bases, the J end lost 6 bases, and 11 bases lay between the germline ends. Germline loops: CDR1 LNHNV, CDR2 YYDKDF (reference sequence). Here the CDR3 DNA reads TGTGCCACCAGCAGAGATCTGGTTAGGTCTGAAGCTTTCTTT. The encoded protein is CATSRDLVRSEAFF.

Points on this clone: Other DNA sequences from this sample encode an identical CDR3 as well. CDR3: CASSPSDTQYF. CDR3 nucleotides: TGTGCCAGCTCACCGTCAGATACGCAGTATTTT. The gene calls are TRBV18 and TRBJ2-3, with D hard to call. CDR3 length: 11 amino acids. V shed 3 bases and J shed 4 bases, with 2 bases lying between them. Germline V gives CDR1 KGHSH, CDR2 LQKENI.

The V and J genes are TRBV12-3 or TRBV12-4 and TRBJ1-1; no definite D call. V gave up 3 bases and J gave up 1 base, with 6 bases separating them. CDR3 size: 13 residues. The CDR3 region is CASSFWENTEAFF. The CDR3 bases are TGTGCCAGCAGTTTCTGGGAGAACACTGAAGCTTTCTTT.

This clone was found once. The genes are TRBV4-2 and TRBJ2-7; 15 nucleotides line up with TRBD2. V was clipped by 0 bases and J by 3 bases; unmatched bases: 9. The CDR3 runs 19 residues. Germline V gene data show CDR1 as LGHNA and CDR2 as YNFKEQ. The CDR3 loop is CASSQDMWTSGRANYEQYF. For the CDR3, the DNA is TGTGCCAGCAGCCAAGATATGTGGACTAGCGGGAGGGCGAACTACGAGCAGTACTTC.

The V call is TRBV27, the J call TRBJ2-5, with 9 bases matching TRBD2. Germline CDR1 reads MNHEY; CDR2 reads SMNVEV (reference sequence). V lost 5 bases, J lost 5 bases, and 9 bases stayed unmatched. The CDR3 is 15 residues long. In DNA form, the CDR3 reads TGTGCCAGCAGTGACCGCGGGGGGGCCCTGGAGACCCAGTACTTC. Protein: CASSDRGGALETQYF.

This chain joins TRBV10-1 and TRBJ2-1, with D possibly matching TRBD2 (6 bases). This CDR3 region has 16 residues. Germline V CDR1 and CDR2: WNHNN, SYGVQD (reference sequence). The V and J ends lost 2 bases and 1 base respectively, with 12 bases between them. The CDR3 spells CASSERGGHSYNEQFF. CDR3 DNA: TGCGCCAGCAGTGAGAGGGGAGGCCATTCCTACAATGAGCAGTTCTTC.

The CDR3 coding sequence is TGTGCCAGCAGCCCCGAGGGGGGTGCTAACTATGGCTACACCTTC. Translating gives CASSPEGGANYGYTF. The V and J genes are TRBV9 and TRBJ1-2, with D possibly matching TRBD1 (6 bases). Trimming cost V 4 bases and J 0 bases, with 13 bases left between them. The germline gives CDR1 SGDLS, CDR2 YYNGEE. The CDR3 runs to 15 residues.

The V call is TRBV4-1, the J call TRBJ1-6; 8 bases agree with TRBD1. Germline CDR1 is MGHRA and CDR2 is YSYEKL. This CDR3 spans 15 amino acids. The J segment lost 7 bases and the V segment lost 4 bases, leaving 6 bases of the junction unmatched. The CDR3 protein is CASSPLDRENSPLHF. The CDR3 nucleotides are TGCGCCAGCAGCCCCTTGGACAGGGAAAATTCACCCCTCCACTTT.

This clone was picked up one time. The chain recombines TRBV19 with TRBJ2-1, with D perhaps matching TRBD2 (6 bases). V was pared by 0 bases and J by 9 bases, with 9 bases between. The CDR3 sequence is 13 residues long. The germline V gene encodes CDR1 LNHDA and CDR2 SQIVND (reference sequence). The CDR3 bases are TGTGCCAGTAGTATAGATCGGGACTTTGAGCAGTTCTTC. It codes for CASSIDRDFEQFF.

The chain recombines TRBV24-1 with TRBJ2-1; 7 nucleotides match TRBD1. The CDR3 spans 15 residues. In germline, CDR1 is KGHDR, CDR2 SFDVKD. V was clipped by 9 bases and J by 0 bases; unmatched bases: 7. CDR3 bases: TGTGCCACCCAAAGCGCAGGGGGCTCCTACAATGAGCAGTTCTTC. This sequence encodes CATQSAGGSYNEQFF.